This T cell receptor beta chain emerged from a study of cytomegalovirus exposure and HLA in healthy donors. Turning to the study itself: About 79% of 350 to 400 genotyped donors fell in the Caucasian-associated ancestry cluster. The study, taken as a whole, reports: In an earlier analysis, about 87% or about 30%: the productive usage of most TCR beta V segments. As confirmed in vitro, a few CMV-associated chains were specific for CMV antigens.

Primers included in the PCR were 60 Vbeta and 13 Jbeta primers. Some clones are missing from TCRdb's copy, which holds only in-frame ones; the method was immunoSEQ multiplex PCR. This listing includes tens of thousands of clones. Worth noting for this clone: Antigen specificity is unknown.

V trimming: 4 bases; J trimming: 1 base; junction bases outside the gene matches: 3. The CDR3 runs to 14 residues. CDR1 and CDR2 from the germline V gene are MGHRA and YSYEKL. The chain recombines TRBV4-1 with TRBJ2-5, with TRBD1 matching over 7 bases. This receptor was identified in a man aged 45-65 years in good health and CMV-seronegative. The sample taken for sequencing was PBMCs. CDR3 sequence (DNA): TGCGCCAGCAGCCCAGGGGGTTCCCAAGAGACCCAGTACTTC. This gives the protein CASSPGGSQETQYF.